Shown below are 8 T cell receptor beta chains from a single sample sequenced in a study of cytomegalovirus exposure and HLA in healthy donors. PCR involved 60 Vbeta and 13 Jbeta primers. Some clones are missing from TCRdb's copy, which holds only in-frame ones; the method was immunoSEQ multiplex PCR. The sample includes 150,000 to 200,000 clones, approximately 85% of them seen just once. Sequences were obtained from PBMCs. The receptor source for this set is a man between 18 and 29 years old in good health and CMV-seropositive.

This clone was observed a few times. The J gene is TRBJ1-6, the V gene TRBV4-1; 8 bases are a match to TRBD1. The CDR3 length is 18 residues. V trimming: 0 bases; J trimming: 10 bases; junction bases outside the gene matches: 14. In germline, CDR1 is MGHRA, CDR2 YSYEKL. CDR3 residues: CASSQDLHRGQVRSPLHF. DNA of the CDR3: TGCGCCAGCAGCCAAGATCTTCATCGGGGACAGGTACGCTCACCCCTCCACTTT.

V is TRBV5-1 and J is TRBJ1-4; D unclear. Germline values: CDR1 SGHRS, CDR2 YFSETQ. Between the trimmed V and J ends, which lost 4 bases and 1 base, there was a span of 14 bases. This CDR3 spans 16 amino acids. CDR3 protein: CASSPDTLGTNEKLFF. The CDR3 region has the DNA TGCGCCAGCAGCCCCGACACCTTAGGAACTAATGAAAAACTGTTTTTT.

This rearrangement joins TRBV5-1 to TRBJ2-5, with 12 bases lining up with TRBD2. Germline V gene lookup returns CDR1 SGHRS and CDR2 YFSETQ. V was clipped by 4 bases and J by 2 bases; unmatched bases: 9. The CDR3 extends over 17 amino acids. CDR3 sequence (DNA): TGCGCCAGCAGCCCTAGACTAGCGGGGGCAGCACAAGAGACCCAGTACTTC. Its translation: CASSPRLAGAAQETQYF.

The chain recombines TRBV9 with TRBJ1-2, with D possibly matching TRBD1 (6 bases). Germline-derived CDR1 and CDR2 are SGDLS and YYNGEE. Trimming took 3 bases from V and 6 from J, leaving 18 bases between them. The CDR3 is 15 residues long. The CDR3 bases are TGTGCCAGCAGCGGGCTACAGGGTTTAAGTAATGGCTACACCTTC. Its protein product is CASSGLQGLSNGYTF.

This chain uses TRBV19 with TRBJ1-5, with TRBD1 matching over 7 bases. The CDR3 has 14 amino acids. Germline CDR1 reads LNHDA; CDR2 reads SQIVND (reference sequence). V trimming: 10 bases; J trimming: 6 bases; junction bases outside the gene matches: 12. This chain's CDR3 is CATDRVSSSQPQHF. CDR3 DNA sequence: TGTGCCACCGACAGGGTGTCTAGTAGTCAGCCCCAGCATTTT.

This clone occurred once. The chain combines TRBV6-5 with TRBJ1-2, with 7 bases identical to TRBD1. CDR3 length equals 15 residues. The V segment lost 6 bases and the J segment 1 base; nucleotides outside the gene matches: 8. Per the germline V gene, CDR1 is MNHEY and CDR2 is SVGAGI. The CDR3 is CASSQYRGHNYGYTF. Written as DNA, the CDR3 is TGTGCCAGCAGCCAGTACAGGGGTCATAACTATGGCTACACCTTC.

DNA of the CDR3: TGCGCCAGCAGCGAGACAGGGGATCCGAACACTGAAGCTTTCTTT. It codes for CASSETGDPNTEAFF. The genes are TRBV5-1 and TRBJ1-1; 8 positions match TRBD1. In germline, CDR1 is SGHRS, CDR2 YFSETQ. The trim removed 4 bases at V and 1 base at J, leaving 6 bases unmatched. CDR3 length equals 15 residues.

The genes are TRBV19 and TRBJ2-7; a weak D match, TRBD2 (6 bases). Germline V gene sequence: CDR1 LNHDA, CDR2 SQIVND (reference sequence). V gave up 1 base and J gave up 2 bases, with 9 bases separating them. This CDR3 is built from 14 residues. CDR3 region: CASSIGQRAYEQYF. The CDR3 DNA reads TGTGCCAGTAGTATAGGACAGCGGGCCTACGAGCAGTACTTC. The full variable domain, completed using reference TRBV19 and TRBJ2-7, is DGGITQSPKYLFRKEGQNVTLSCEQNLNHDAMYWYRQDPGQGLRLIYYSQIVNDFQKGDIAEGYSVSREKKESFPLTVTSAQKNPTAFYLCASSIGQRAYEQYFGPGTRLTVT.